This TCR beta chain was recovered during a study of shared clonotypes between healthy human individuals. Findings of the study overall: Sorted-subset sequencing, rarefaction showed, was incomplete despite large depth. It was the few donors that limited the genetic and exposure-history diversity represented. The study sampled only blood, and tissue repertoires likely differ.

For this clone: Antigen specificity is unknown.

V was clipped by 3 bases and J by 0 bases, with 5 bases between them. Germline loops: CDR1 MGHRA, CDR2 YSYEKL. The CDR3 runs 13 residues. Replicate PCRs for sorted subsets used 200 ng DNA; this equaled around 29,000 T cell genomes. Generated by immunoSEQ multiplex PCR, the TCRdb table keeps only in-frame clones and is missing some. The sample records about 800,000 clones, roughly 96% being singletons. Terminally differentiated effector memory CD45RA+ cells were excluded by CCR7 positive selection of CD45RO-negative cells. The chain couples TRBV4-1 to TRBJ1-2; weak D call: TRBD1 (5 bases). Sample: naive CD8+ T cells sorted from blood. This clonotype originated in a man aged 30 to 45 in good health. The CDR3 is CASSQTANYGYTF. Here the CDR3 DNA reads TGCGCCAGCAGCCAGACAGCTAACTATGGCTACACCTTC.